The 6 T cell receptor beta chains below were found in one sample sequenced in a study of blood T cell repertoires in COVID-19. The table came from immunoSEQ multiplex PCR; TCRdb's copy has only in-frame clones and leaves some out. The repertoire holds fewer than 300,000 clones, with around 90% as singletons. The sample comprised peripheral blood. These receptors all stem from a person in their late teens or twenties with COVID-19, enrolled during active disease.

The chain joins TRBV28 to TRBJ2-1; 11 nucleotides agree with TRBD2. The germline CDR1 and CDR2 sequences are MDHEN and SYDVKM. J was trimmed by 7 bases and V by 8 bases; bases with no gene match: 10. The CDR3 is made up of 15 amino acids. CDR3 nucleotide sequence: TGTGCCAGCGAGTCCGGGACTAGCGGCTTTAATGAGCAGTTCTTC. It specifies CASESGTSGFNEQFF.

The rearrangement links TRBV24-1 to TRBJ2-1, with 7 bases identical to TRBD1. With 4 bases clipped from V and 7 bases from J, the junction kept 12 bases outside the gene matches. Germline CDR1 KGHDR, CDR2 SFDVKD. CDR3 length equals 16 residues. The chain's CDR3 is CATSDRPNRGRNEQFF. The CDR3, as DNA: TGTGCCACCAGTGACCGACCAAACAGGGGACGGAATGAGCAGTTCTTC.

The CDR3 DNA sequence: TGCACCAGCAGCCAAGATCGGACAGGGGGGTTATTTGGCTACACCTTC. Amino acids: CTSSQDRTGGLFGYTF. The V call is TRBV1, the J call TRBJ1-2; whether TRBD1, the table's D call, matches the DNA was not checked. TRBV1 is a known pseudogene. This CDR3 has 16 amino acids.

The J gene is TRBJ2-3, the V gene TRBV19; D call uncertain. The CDR3 runs 13 residues. V was cut by 7 bases and J by 0 bases, with 8 bases left in between. Germline CDR1 reads LNHDA; CDR2 reads SQIVND (reference sequence). CDR3 amino acids: CASTGVSTDTQYF. DNA for the CDR3: TGTGCCAGTACTGGAGTAAGCACAGATACGCAGTATTTT. The whole variable domain, remainder taken from reference TRBV19 and TRBJ2-3, is DGGITQSPKYLFRKEGQNVTLSCEQNLNHDAMYWYRQDPGQGLRLIYYSQIVNDFQKGDIAEGYSVSREKKESFPLTVTSAQKNPTAFYLCASTGVSTDTQYFGPGTRLTVL.

This chain links TRBV7-3 with TRBJ1-3; D is undetermined. Germline CDR1 reads SGHTA; CDR2 reads FQGTGA. This CDR3 region has 13 residues. The V end lost 0 bases, the J end lost 8 bases, and 8 bases lay between the germline ends. This CDR3 is CASSLTGTDTIYF. CDR3 in DNA: TGTGCCAGCAGCTTAACGGGCACGGACACCATATATTTT.

The J gene is TRBJ1-3, the V gene TRBV6-6; TRBD1 aligns across 8 bases. CDR1 and CDR2 from the germline V gene are MNHNY and SVGAGI (reference sequence). This CDR3 has 16 residues. The J segment lost 3 bases and the V segment lost 7 bases, leaving 11 bases of the junction unmatched. The CDR3 nucleotides are TGTGCCAGCAAAACGGGCAGGGGGCTTATTGGAAACACCATATATTTT. Its protein is CASKTGRGLIGNTIYF.